Below are 9 T cell receptor beta chains sequenced from a single sample in a study of T cell changes during pregnancy in multiple sclerosis. The table came from immunoSEQ multiplex PCR; TCRdb's copy has only in-frame clones and leaves some out. Of some 38,000 clones listed, 88% are singletons. The sample here was CD8+ T cells from peripheral blood mononuclear cells, taken in the third trimester of pregnancy. All receptors derive from a female donor with multiple sclerosis, enrolled in a pregnancy study.

DNA for the CDR3: TGTGCCAGCAGTCCCAACCCCCCCCCGGGTGCGACTGAAGCTTTCTTT. Its protein product is CASSPNPPPGATEAFF. The chain employs TRBV25-1 and TRBJ1-1; no definite D call. CDR3 length equals 16 residues. The V end lost 5 bases, the J end lost 5 bases, and 21 bases lay between the germline ends. Germline CDR1 is MGHDK and CDR2 is SYGVNS.

The chain combines TRBV7-8 with TRBJ2-7, with 11 bases fitting TRBD1. The junction had 8 bases not matched to a gene; V was cut back by 0 bases and J by 7 bases. Germline values: CDR1 SGHVS, CDR2 FQNEAQ. The CDR3 extends over 16 amino acids. The CDR3 DNA reads TGTGCCAGCAGCTTAGCCGGGACAGGGGGGAGTCGGGAGCAGTACTTC. As protein: CASSLAGTGGSREQYF. The whole variable domain, filled in from reference TRBV7-8 and TRBJ2-7, reads GAGVSQSPRYKVAKRGQDVALRCDPISGHVSLFWYQQALGQGPEFLTYFQNEAQLDKSGLPSDRFFAERPEGSVSTLKIQRTQQEDSAVYLCASSLAGTGGSREQYFGPGTRLTVT.

The chain uses TRBV2 and TRBJ2-1; D is possibly TRBD2 (5 bases). V lost 1 base and J 13 bases, leaving 8 bases between the germline ends. CDR3 length: 11 amino acids. Germline CDR1 reads SNHLY; CDR2 reads FYNNEI. This chain's CDR3 is CASSEGGKQFF. CDR3 DNA: TGTGCCAGCAGTGAAGGAGGGAAACAGTTCTTC.

This clone was recorded once. The chain links TRBV11-2 to TRBJ2-2; 9 bases are a match to TRBD2. Germline lookup yields CDR1 SGHAT and CDR2 FQNNGV. V lost 5 bases, J lost 7 bases, and 14 bases stayed unmatched. The length of the CDR3 is 17 residues. The CDR3 DNA sequence: TGTGCCAGCAGCGGGGTAGGCGGGGGGGCCGATATCGGGGAGCTGTTTTTT. Protein sequence: CASSGVGGGADIGELFF.

V usage is TRBV16 and J usage is TRBJ2-1; the match to TRBD2 covers 8 bases. The CDR3 runs 16 residues. CDR1 and CDR2 from the germline V gene are KGHSY and FQNENV. J lost 4 bases, V lost 6 bases, and 11 bases had no gene match. This CDR3 is CASSLRGASGYNEQFF. CDR3 bases: TGTGCCAGCAGTTTAAGAGGGGCTAGCGGGTACAATGAGCAGTTCTTC.

V and J are TRBV7-9 and TRBJ2-7; tentative D call: TRBD1 (6 bases). The CDR3 runs to 12 residues. Trimming pared 3 bases from V and 6 bases from J, leaving 9 bases between. CDR1 SEHNR and CDR2 FQNEAQ come from the germline V gene (reference sequence). The CDR3 bases are TGTGCCAGCAGCTTTACAGGGAGCGAGCAGTACTTC. As protein: CASSFTGSEQYF.

This clone has at least ten counts. This chain connects TRBV15 to TRBJ2-6; D may be TRBD1 (5 bases). The V and J ends lost 3 bases and 0 bases respectively, with 9 bases between them. The CDR3 contains 16 residues. CDR1 LNHNV and CDR2 YYDKDF come from the germline V gene (reference sequence). The CDR3 region is CATSRDISSGANVLTF. CDR3 in DNA: TGTGCCACCAGCAGGGACATTAGCTCTGGGGCCAACGTCCTGACTTTC.

The table lists this clone with a count of one. This chain connects TRBV11-3 to TRBJ1-1; no definite D call. Looked up from germline, CDR1 is SGHNT and CDR2 is YENEEA. This CDR3 is built from 15 residues. DNA for the CDR3: TGTGCACCCCGGAGTAGAAATCCCAACCCCACTGAAGCTTTCTTT. Protein: CAPRSRNPNPTEAFF.

The chain employs TRBV18 and TRBJ1-1; D is unresolved. The CDR3 has 13 residues. V dropped 2 bases and J dropped 1 base, with 5 bases sitting between them. The germline CDR1 and CDR2 sequences are KGHSH and LQKENI. This chain's CDR3 is CASSPTANTEAFF. For the CDR3, the DNA is TGTGCCAGCTCACCAACAGCGAACACTGAAGCTTTCTTT.